The entry below describes one TCR beta chain. Antigen specificity is unknown. Carrying UMI labels, the TRB cDNA libraries were prepared through 5' RACE. One entry per CDR3 protein, without DNA, is what TCRdb gives after re-calling the 5' RACE reads. The sample includes roughly 86,000 distinct CDR3 sequences. The data derive from a study of CXCR3-negative and CXCR3-positive naive CD8 T cells. This CDR3 has 11 residues. Germline V gives CDR1 SQVTM, CDR2 ANQGSEA. Study-wide results and caveats: Naive cells with CXCR3 showed TRB CDR3s that were more hydrophobic than those in CXCR3-negative naive cells.

All CD8+ T cell subsets were sorted in triplicate at fewer than 350,000 cells each. This TCR was recovered from a human donor in good health. Some clones in this sample may be carry-over from other donors' samples. Sequenced material: naive CXCR3- CD8+ T cells from blood. Subset meaning: CD45RO-CCR7+CD27+CD95- naive CD8+ T cells lacking CXCR3 (TNR3-). The rearrangement uses TRBV29-1 and TRBJ1-1. The CDR3 sequence: CSAAGNTEAFF.